The 5 T cell receptor beta chains below were found in one sample sequenced in a study of blood T cell repertoires in COVID-19. Sequencing used immunoSEQ multiplex PCR; TCRdb keeps in-frame clones, though not all of them. This table holds about 250,000 clones, around 90% found once. Sequenced sample: peripheral blood. These receptors were obtained from a man aged 80 or over with acute or convalescent COVID-19.

This chain links TRBV6-1 with TRBJ2-3, with 7 bases matching TRBD2. This CDR3 contains 16 residues. Unmatched junction bases numbered 10, after V lost 2 bases and J lost 5 bases. Germline V gene sequence: CDR1 MNHNS, CDR2 SASEGT. CDR3 amino acids: CASSEWGRREVDTQYF. CDR3 DNA: TGTGCCAGCAGTGAATGGGGCCGCCGGGAGGTAGATACGCAGTATTTT.

The chain recombines TRBV29-1 with TRBJ2-7, with D maybe TRBD1 (5 bases). Trimming pared 1 base from V and 2 bases from J, leaving 6 bases between. The CDR3 spans 12 residues. The germline V gene has CDR1 SQVTM and CDR2 ANQGSEA. CDR3 region: CSVEATAYEQYF. CDR3 sequence (DNA): TGCAGCGTTGAAGCGACAGCCTACGAGCAGTACTTC.

This chain links TRBV6-2 or TRBV6-3 with TRBJ2-3, with 7 bases identical to TRBD2. After removal of 0 bases from V and 5 bases from J, the junction contained 2 bases not matched to a gene. This CDR3 has 14 residues. The germline gives CDR1 MNHEY, CDR2 SVGEGT. Here the CDR3 reads CASSYSTSLDTQYF. CDR3 nucleotides: TGTGCCAGCAGTTACTCGACTAGCCTAGATACGCAGTATTTT.

The chain couples TRBV5-1 to TRBJ2-1, with 10 bases identical to TRBD2. Germline CDR1 reads SGHRS; CDR2 reads YFSETQ. J was trimmed by 6 bases and V by 4 bases; bases with no gene match: 10. CDR3 size: 16 residues. The CDR3 DNA reads TGCGCCAGCAGCCCCAGTCAGAGCGGGGGGGTCAATGAGCAGTTCTTC. Translated: CASSPSQSGGVNEQFF. Together with reference TRBV5-1 and TRBJ2-1, the CDR3 gives the full variable domain: KAGVTQTPRYLIKTRGQQVTLSCSPISGHRSVSWYQQTPGQGLQFLFEYFSETQRNKGNFPGRFSGRQFSNSRSEMNVSTLELGDSALYLCASSPSQSGGVNEQFFGPGTRLTVL.

This chain connects TRBV5-4 to TRBJ1-4; 11 nucleotides match TRBD1. Germline trimming cut 4 bases from V and 8 bases from J; bases unmatched to any gene: 10. CDR1 is SGHNT, CDR2 YYREEE, per germline (reference sequence). This CDR3 contains 16 residues. The CDR3 sequence is CASSPHSGTGGEKLFF. Written as DNA, the CDR3 is TGTGCCAGCAGCCCCCATTCCGGGACAGGGGGGGAAAAACTGTTTTTT.